A single sample gave rise to the 25 T cell receptor beta chains below, sequenced in a study of blood T cells in healthy people across ages. Primed by a sample-barcoded 5' primer and a J-beta primer mix, a second PCR proceeded for 7 to 11 cycles. TCRdb re-analysed the 5' RACE reads in MiXCR, keeping a single row per CDR3 protein. The sample has hundreds of thousands of distinct CDR3 sequences, roughly 31% seen once. What was sequenced was blood. Every receptor here comes from a woman aged 80 or older in good health.

Of note for this clonotype: This may be a read error, as it is one base from a much larger clone. The chain employs TRBV2 and TRBJ1-6; D not certain. Per germline, CDR1 SNHLY and CDR2 FYNNEI. Trimming shortened V by 9 bases and J by 7 bases, and 10 bases separated the two germline ends. The CDR3 has 12 residues. The CDR3 region has the DNA TGTGCCAGTCACCCGCCAAATTCACCCCTCCACTTT. Amino acids: CASHPPNSPLHF.

Notes on this clonotype: A far larger clone is just one base off, so this is likely a read error. The CDR3 sequence is CASSLTGETQFF. The CDR3 region has the DNA TGTGCCAGCAGCTTAACCGGAGAGACCCAGTTCTTC. The chain uses TRBV7-3 and TRBJ2-1; D remains unclear. The ends were cut back, 0 bases at V and 13 bases at J, with 10 bases in the middle. Germline V CDR1 and CDR2: SGHTA, FQGTGA. The CDR3 loop spans 12 amino acids. Supplemented by reference TRBV7-3 and TRBJ2-1, the full variable domain reads GAGVSQTPSNKVTEKGKYVELRCDPISGHTALYWYRQSLGQGPEFLIYFQGTGAADDSGLPNDRFFAVRPEGSVSTLKIQRTERGDSAVYLCASSLTGETQFFGPGTRLTVL.

The V and J genes are TRBV20-1 and TRBJ2-3; 10 bases agree with TRBD2. CDR1 DFQATT and CDR2 SNEGSKA come from the germline V gene (reference sequence). Trimming cost V 6 bases and J 5 bases; bases outside gene matches: 20. This CDR3 spans 18 amino acids. This CDR3 reads CSAERGSGGSLAGDTQYF. In nucleotides, the CDR3 is TGCAGTGCCGAGAGGGGTAGCGGGGGGAGTTTAGCGGGAGATACGCAGTATTTT.

This clonotype was seen once. The chain is built from TRBV7-6 and TRBJ2-2, with TRBD1 matching 8 bases. The CDR3 runs to 16 residues. Per the germline V gene, CDR1 is SGHVS and CDR2 is FNYEAQ. The V and J ends lost 4 bases and 2 bases, in that order; junction bases with no gene match: 6. The CDR3 loop is CASSSSRGPNTGELFF. For the CDR3, the DNA is TGTGCCAGCAGCTCGTCCAGGGGGCCAAACACCGGGGAGCTGTTTTTT.

The sample holds many counts of this clonotype. V usage is TRBV7-2 and J usage is TRBJ2-3; no clear D. Germline-derived CDR1 and CDR2 are SGHTA and FQGNSA. V dropped 3 bases and J dropped 3 bases, with 13 bases sitting between them. The CDR3 sequence is 15 residues long. The CDR3 DNA is TGTGCCAGCAGCTTTCAAAGGGCCCGTACAGATACGCAGTATTTT. Protein product: CASSFQRARTDTQYF.

At least ten counts were recorded for this clonotype. The rearrangement joins TRBV7-3 to TRBJ2-7, with TRBD2 identical over 7 bases. The ends lost 1 base at V and 0 bases at J; junction bases unmatched: 9. The CDR3 is 17 residues long. Germline CDR1 and CDR2: SGHTA and FQGTGA. The CDR3 nucleotides read TGTGCCAGCAGCTTAAGGGGGGGGGACGGAGCCTCCTACGAGCAGTACTTC. Residues: CASSLRGGDGASYEQYF.

As concerns this clonotype: It may be a read error: a sequence one base away is much more abundant. The gene calls are TRBV5-1 and TRBJ1-6; D uncertain. There are 16 residues in the CDR3. Germline V lookup: CDR1 SGHRS, CDR2 YFSETQ. The V gene lost 4 bases and the J gene lost 5 bases, with 16 bases spanning the gap. CDR3 sequence reads: CASSESAEGHNSPLHF. The CDR3 bases are TGCGCCAGCAGCGAGTCGGCAGAGGGCCATAATTCACCCCTCCACTTT.

This chain uses TRBV3-1 with TRBJ2-5; TRBD2 aligns across 9 bases. V lost 0 bases and J lost 11; bases outside the gene matches: 13. The CDR3 runs 16 residues. CDR1 is LGHDT and CDR2 is YNNKEL in the germline V gene (reference sequence). CDR3 in amino acids: CASSQDRSGGTNEQYF. The DNA of the CDR3 is TGTGCCAGCAGCCAAGATAGGAGCGGGGGGACCAATGAGCAGTACTTC.

Worth noting for this clonotype: This may be a read error: a much more frequent sequence differs by one nucleotide. The chain couples TRBV12-3 or TRBV12-4 to TRBJ1-1; D is ambiguous. The CDR3 spans 12 residues. The CDR3 here is CVSSSMNTEAFF. CDR3 nucleotide sequence: TGTGTCAGCAGTAGCATGAACACTGAAGCTTTCTTT.

This clonotype was found a few times. A read error may explain this, as a much larger clone is one base away. The chain carries TRBV6-6 and TRBJ1-6, with D tentatively TRBD1 (5 bases). This CDR3 region has 15 residues. Germline V gives CDR1 MNHNY, CDR2 SVGAGI (reference sequence). The CDR3 region is CASSTGTSINSPPHF. In DNA form, the CDR3 reads TGTGCCAGCAGCACGGGGACGTCAATTAATTCACCCCCCCACTTT.

This clonotype came up many times. The chain carries TRBV25-1 and TRBJ2-7, with D perhaps TRBD1 (5 bases). CDR3 size: 13 residues. V was shortened by 4 bases and J by 5 bases, with 12 bases between the two germline ends. The germline V gene has CDR1 MGHDK and CDR2 SYGVNS. This CDR3 reads CASSGDSGDEQYF. CDR3 coding DNA: TGTGCCAGCAGTGGTGACAGTGGTGACGAGCAGTACTTC.

This clonotype was seen ten or more times. The chain carries TRBV20-1 and TRBJ2-1; 13 bases are a match to TRBD2. This CDR3 is 14 amino acids long. Germline lookup yields CDR1 DFQATT and CDR2 SNEGSKA (reference sequence). J was trimmed by 6 bases and V by 3 bases; bases with no gene match: 2. The CDR3 nucleotides are TGCAGTGCTAGGGGACTAGCGGGATTCAATGAGCAGTTCTTC. Translated, it gives CSARGLAGFNEQFF.

In this sample, this clonotype turned up many times. The chain recombines TRBV20-1 with TRBJ2-3, with 9 positions matching TRBD2. This CDR3 is 15 amino acids long. CDR1 is DFQATT and CDR2 is SNEGSKA in the germline V gene (reference sequence). Trimming took 0 bases from V and 6 from J; bases not matched to a gene: 7. The DNA for the CDR3 is TGCAGTGCTAGAGATGCGGCTAGCGGGGATGATACGCAGTATTTT. This gives the protein CSARDAASGDDTQYF.

This clonotype appeared once. At one end the junction does not follow the germline gene, possibly because of a read error. The chain has TRBV5-1 and TRBJ2-4; maybe TRBD1 (6 bases). The CDR3 has 16 residues. CDR1 and CDR2 from the germline V gene are SGHRS and YFSETQ. CDR3 in amino acids: CASSPQGSGTKNIQYF. The DNA for the CDR3 is TGCGCCAGCAGCCCCCAGGGGTCAGGGACCAAAAACATTCAGTACTTT.

There are many counts of this clonotype. The J gene is TRBJ2-4, the V gene TRBV5-8; 7 bases fit TRBD1. The CDR3 is 15 residues long. With V trimmed by 0 bases and J by 0 bases, 0 bases remained unmatched. Germline V lookup: CDR1 SGHTS, CDR2 YDEGEE. The CDR3 sequence: CASSLEGAAKNIQYF. Here the CDR3 DNA reads TGTGCCAGCAGCTTGGAGGGGGCAGCCAAAAACATTCAGTACTTC.

This clonotype was seen a few times. A much larger clone lies one base from this, so it may be a read error. The chain has TRBV7-9 and TRBJ1-2, with a weak D call TRBD1 (6 bases). This CDR3 contains 14 residues. CDR1 and CDR2 (germline): SEHNR, FQNEAQ (reference sequence). The DNA of the CDR3 is TGTGCCAGCAGCGGACGGACAGTGAGCTATGACTACACCTTC. Protein: CASSGRTVSYDYTF.

This clonotype was seen only a few times. J is TRBJ1-1 and V is TRBV7-6; 7 nucleotides match TRBD1. Germline trimming cut 5 bases from V and 3 bases from J; bases unmatched to any gene: 9. Germline V gene data show CDR1 as SGHVS and CDR2 as FNYEAQ. CDR3 length equals 15 residues. The CDR3, as DNA: TGTGCCAGCAGCCCGCGACAGGGAAGAGACACTGAAGCTTTCTTT. Amino acids: CASSPRQGRDTEAFF.

This clonotype has ten or more counts. The rearrangement joins TRBV2 to TRBJ1-5, with 9 bases lining up with TRBD1. V lost 5 bases, J lost 4 bases, and 6 bases stayed unmatched. Germline CDR1 SNHLY, CDR2 FYNNEI. The CDR3 sequence is 15 residues long. CDR3 coding DNA: TGTGCCAGCAGTAGAGGACAGGGGCCAAATCAGCCCCAGCATTTT. This encodes CASSRGQGPNQPQHF.

This clonotype was seen at least ten times. The V and J genes are TRBV5-1 and TRBJ2-3; tentative D call: TRBD2 (6 bases). V lost 6 bases to trimming and J lost 0 bases, with 17 bases between them. Germline loops: CDR1 SGHRS, CDR2 YFSETQ. CDR3 size: 16 residues. The chain's CDR3 is CASNLGGTASTDTQYF. The DNA for the CDR3 is TGCGCCAGCAACCTTGGCGGGACGGCGAGCACAGATACGCAGTATTTT.

Only a few counts were recorded for this clonotype. This chain joins TRBV7-8 and TRBJ2-7; D not certain. The V end was cut by 5 bases, the J end by 1 base, with 9 bases between. The CDR3 consists of 13 residues. Per germline, CDR1 SGHVS and CDR2 FQNEAQ. The CDR3 is CASSTRVSYEQYF. The CDR3 DNA reads TGTGCCAGCAGCACCCGGGTTTCCTACGAGCAGTACTTC.

In regard to this clonotype: A much larger clone lies a single base off, so this may be a read error. This chain joins TRBV10-3 and TRBJ2-5; D remains unclear. CDR1 and CDR2 from the germline V gene are ENHRY and SYGVKD. V was pared by 0 bases and J by 11 bases, with 13 bases between. The CDR3 is 13 amino acids. The CDR3: CAISESVGNEQYF. The CDR3 DNA is TGTGCCATCAGTGAGTCGGTAGGGAATGAGCAGTACTTC.

Turning to this clonotype: This clone may be a read error of a much larger clone one base away. The rearrangement joins TRBV9 to TRBJ2-5, with D maybe TRBD2 (7 bases). The J call may be in error: the DNA end matches TRBJ2-1 better. This CDR3 spans 16 amino acids. Germline V gene data show CDR1 as SGDLS and CDR2 as YYNGEE. CDR3 bases: TGTGCCAGCAGCGTAGACTCGGGGGGCCCGCAGGAGACCCAGTTCTTC. Its protein product is CASSVDSGGPQETQFF.

This clonotype was recorded once. CDR3 sequence reads: CASSLEDFYEQYF. CDR3 DNA sequence: TGCGCCAGCAGCTTGGAAGATTTCTACGAGCAGTACTTC. The gene calls are TRBV5-1 and TRBJ2-5; D is uncertain. The tail of the sequence fits TRBJ2-7 better, so the J call may be wrong. The length of the CDR3 is 13 residues. The germline V gene has CDR1 SGHRS and CDR2 YFSETQ.

About this clonotype: A much larger clone sits a single nucleotide away, making a read error possible. The chain's CDR3 is CASSQGRGRVPQHF. The CDR3 DNA sequence: TGTGCCAGCAGCCAAGGCCGGGGGCGGGTGCCCCAGCATTTT. The chain has TRBV3-1 and TRBJ1-5; a possible D gene is TRBD1 (6 bases). The CDR3 length is 14 residues. Looked up from germline, CDR1 is LGHDT and CDR2 is YNNKEL (reference sequence). V shed 1 base and J shed 9 bases, with 13 bases lying between them.

This clonotype has a count of ten or more. The V call is TRBV13, the J call TRBJ1-1; D not certain. Trimming left V 0 bases short and J 0 bases short, with 14 bases between. The CDR3 loop spans 17 amino acids. Germline loops: CDR1 PRHDT, CDR2 FYEKMQ (reference sequence). CDR3: CASSLGEVAGMNTEAFF. The CDR3 nucleotides read TGTGCCAGCAGCTTAGGCGAGGTTGCAGGCATGAACACTGAAGCTTTCTTT.